The TCR beta chain under discussion was sequenced for a study of shared clonotypes between healthy human individuals. Study context: The study drew on two women and three men aged 18 to 49 as donors. Broader study findings: Relative to clonotypes present in all four donors, those not shared had lower generation probabilities.

The DNA input per sorted-subset replicate PCR was 200 to 250 ng, corresponding to 30,000 or so T cell genomes. The method was immunoSEQ multiplex PCR; TCRdb's version includes in-frame clones alone and lacks a portion of them. The sample records under 2.5 million clones, just under 95% being singletons. With 4 bases clipped from V and 0 bases from J, the junction kept 9 bases outside the gene matches. Germline assignment: CDR1 SGHVS and CDR2 FNYEAQ. CDR3 length equals 19 residues. Points on this clone: Its matching antigen is unknown.

The material sequenced was naive CD4+ T cells from PBMCs. The subset was: CD45RA+ positively selected. The V and J genes are TRBV7-6 and TRBJ2-6, with 10 bases fitting TRBD1. This TCR came from a man aged 18 to 29 in good health. Some clones in this sample may be carry-over from other donors' samples. CDR3 DNA sequence: TGTGCCAGCAGCTCCTATAGGGACAGGGGAGACTCTGGGGCCAACGTCCTGACTTTC. Translated: CASSSYRDRGDSGANVLTF. Looking up the rest from reference TRBV7-6 and TRBJ2-6 gives the full variable domain: GAGVSQSPRYKVTKRGQDVALRCDPISGHVSLYWYRQALGQGPEFLTYFNYEAQQDKSGLPNDRFSAERPEGSISTLTIQRTEQRDSAMYRCASSSYRDRGDSGANVLTFGAGSRLTVL.